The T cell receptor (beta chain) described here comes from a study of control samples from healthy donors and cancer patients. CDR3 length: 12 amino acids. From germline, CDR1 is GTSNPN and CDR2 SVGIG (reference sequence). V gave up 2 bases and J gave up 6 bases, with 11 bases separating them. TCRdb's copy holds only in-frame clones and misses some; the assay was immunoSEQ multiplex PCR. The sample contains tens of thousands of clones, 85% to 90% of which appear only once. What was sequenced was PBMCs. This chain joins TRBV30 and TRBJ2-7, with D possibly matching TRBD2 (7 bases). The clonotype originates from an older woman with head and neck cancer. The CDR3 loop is CAWSPRGGEQYF. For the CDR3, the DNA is TGTGCCTGGAGTCCTAGGGGGGGCGAGCAGTACTTC. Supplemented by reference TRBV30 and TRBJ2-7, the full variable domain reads SQTIHQWPATLVQPVGSPLSLECTVEGTSNPNLYWYRQAAGRGLQLLFYSVGIGQISSEVPQNLSASRPQDRQFILSSKKLLLSDSGFYLCAWSPRGGEQYFGPGTRLTVT.